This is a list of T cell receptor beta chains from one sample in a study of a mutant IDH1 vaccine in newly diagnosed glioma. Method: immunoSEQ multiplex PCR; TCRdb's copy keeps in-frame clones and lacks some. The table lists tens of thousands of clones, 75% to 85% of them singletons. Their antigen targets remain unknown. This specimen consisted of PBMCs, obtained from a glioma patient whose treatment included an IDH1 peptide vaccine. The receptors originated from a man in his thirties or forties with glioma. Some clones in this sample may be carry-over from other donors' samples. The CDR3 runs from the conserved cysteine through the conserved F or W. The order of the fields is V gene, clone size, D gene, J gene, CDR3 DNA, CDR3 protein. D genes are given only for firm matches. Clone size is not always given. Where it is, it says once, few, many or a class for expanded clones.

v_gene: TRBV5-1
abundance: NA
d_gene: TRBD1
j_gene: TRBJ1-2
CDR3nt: TGCGCCAGCAGCTTGGACCCAACCCAGGGGGACTCTCGGGGCTACACCTTC
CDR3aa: CASSLDPTQGDSRGYTF

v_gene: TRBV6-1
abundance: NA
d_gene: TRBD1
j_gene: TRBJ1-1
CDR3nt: TGTGCCAGCAGTAGGACAGGAGCGAACACTGAAGCTTTCTTT
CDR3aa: CASSRTGANTEAFF

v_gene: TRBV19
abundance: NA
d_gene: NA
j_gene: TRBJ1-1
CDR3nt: TGTGCCAGTAGTACCGCACACGGGAGAGAAGACTTCTTT
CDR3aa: CASSTAHGREDFF

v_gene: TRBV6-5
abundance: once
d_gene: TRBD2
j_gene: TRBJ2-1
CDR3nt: TGTGCCAGCAGTTACCGAGCGGGGCCGCCCTACAATGAGCAGTTCTTC
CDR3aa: CASSYRAGPPYNEQFF

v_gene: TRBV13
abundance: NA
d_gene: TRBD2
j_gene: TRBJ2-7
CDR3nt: TGTGCCAGCAGCCCAACCGGGACTAGCGGGATTTACGAGCAGTACTTC
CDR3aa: CASSPTGTSGIYEQYF

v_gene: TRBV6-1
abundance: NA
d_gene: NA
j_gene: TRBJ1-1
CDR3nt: TGTGCCAGTTCTCCCGCGAACACTGAAGCTTTCTTT
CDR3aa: CASSPANTEAFF

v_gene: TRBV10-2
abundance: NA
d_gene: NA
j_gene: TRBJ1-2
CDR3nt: TGCGCCAGCAGTGAGTCTGGAGGGCCCTATGGCTACACCTTC
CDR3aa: CASSESGGPYGYTF

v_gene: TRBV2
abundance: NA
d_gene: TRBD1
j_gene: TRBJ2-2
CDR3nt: TGTGCCAGCAGTGAAGACAGGGGAGTTACCGGGGAGCTGTTTTTT
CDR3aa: CASSEDRGVTGELFF

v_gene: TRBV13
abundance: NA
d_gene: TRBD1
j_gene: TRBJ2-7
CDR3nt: TGTGCCAGCAGCTCTCCGGGACAGGGGACCTACGAGCAGTACTTC
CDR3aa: CASSSPGQGTYEQYF

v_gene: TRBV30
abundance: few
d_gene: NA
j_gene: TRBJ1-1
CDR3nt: TGTGCCTACCGACAGGCCGTGAACACTGAAGCTTTCTTT
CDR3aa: CAYRQAVNTEAFF

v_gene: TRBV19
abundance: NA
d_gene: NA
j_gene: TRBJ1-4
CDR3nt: TGTGCCAGTAGTCACCTGGGGTATGAAAAACTGTTTTTT
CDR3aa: CASSHLGYEKLFF

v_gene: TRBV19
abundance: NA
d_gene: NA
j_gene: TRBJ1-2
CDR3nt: TGTGCCAGTACCAGGGACGGCAACTATGGCTACACCTTC
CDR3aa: CASTRDGNYGYTF

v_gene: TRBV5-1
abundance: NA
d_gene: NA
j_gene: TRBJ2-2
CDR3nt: TGCGCCAGCAGCCCAGTCCTAACCGGGGAGCTGTTTTTT
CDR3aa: CASSPVLTGELFF

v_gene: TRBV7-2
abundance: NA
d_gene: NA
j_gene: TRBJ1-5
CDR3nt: TGTGCCAGCAGCTTTACGGTTCTAACTAGCAATCAGCCCCAGCATTTT
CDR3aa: CASSFTVLTSNQPQHF

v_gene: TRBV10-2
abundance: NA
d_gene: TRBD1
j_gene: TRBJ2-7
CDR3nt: TGCGCCAGCATGGAGGACAGGGCCTACGAGCAGTACTTC
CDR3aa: CASMEDRAYEQYF

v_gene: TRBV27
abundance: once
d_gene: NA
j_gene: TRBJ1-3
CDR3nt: TGTGCCAGCAGCTTTATGGGGGGGGCTGGAAACACCATATATTTT
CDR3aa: CASSFMGGAGNTIYF

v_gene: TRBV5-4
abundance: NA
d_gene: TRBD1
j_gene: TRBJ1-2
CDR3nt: TGTGCCAGCAGCCCGCCGGGACAGGGCGGGGGCTACACCTTC
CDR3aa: CASSPPGQGGGYTF

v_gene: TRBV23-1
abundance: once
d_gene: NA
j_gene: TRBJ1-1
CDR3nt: TGCGCCAGCAGCCTAGACAGGTTCATGAACACTGAAGCTTTCTTT
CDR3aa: CASSLDRFMNTEAFF

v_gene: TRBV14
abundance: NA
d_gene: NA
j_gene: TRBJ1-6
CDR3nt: TGTGCCAGCAGTTTGACAGCCTCCTATAATTCACCCCTCCACTTT
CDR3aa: CASSLTASYNSPLHF

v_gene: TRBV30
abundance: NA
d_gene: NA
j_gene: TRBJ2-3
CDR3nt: TGTGCCTGGAGCGGGAGCACAGATACGCAGTATTTT
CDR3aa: CAWSGSTDTQYF

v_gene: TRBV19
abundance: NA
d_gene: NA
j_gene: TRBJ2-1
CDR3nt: TGTGCCAGTAGTATACAGGGTGGCGGTGAGCAGTTCTTC
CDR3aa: CASSIQGGGEQFF

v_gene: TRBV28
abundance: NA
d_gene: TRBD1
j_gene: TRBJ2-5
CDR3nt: TGTGCCAGCGGGCCTGGACAGGGCGAGACCCAGTACTTC
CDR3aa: CASGPGQGETQYF

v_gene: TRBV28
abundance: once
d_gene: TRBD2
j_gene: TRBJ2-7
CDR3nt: TGTGCCAGCAGTTTCCATAGACTAGCGGGAGGGGAGCAGTACTTC
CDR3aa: CASSFHRLAGGEQYF

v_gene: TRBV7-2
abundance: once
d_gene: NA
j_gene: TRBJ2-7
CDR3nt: TGTGCCATCAAAAGGGGCTCGTGGGACGAGCAGTACTTC
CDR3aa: CAIKRGSWDEQYF

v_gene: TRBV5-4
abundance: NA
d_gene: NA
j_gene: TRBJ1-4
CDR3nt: TGTGCCAGCAGCTTGAGCACCCCGGGACTGATGGGTAATGAAAAACTGTTTTTT
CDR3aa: CASSLSTPGLMGNEKLFF

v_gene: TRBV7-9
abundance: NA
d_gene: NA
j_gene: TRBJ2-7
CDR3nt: TGTGCCAGCAGCTTAGCGGCAGGGACCTACGAGCAGTACTTC
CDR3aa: CASSLAAGTYEQYF

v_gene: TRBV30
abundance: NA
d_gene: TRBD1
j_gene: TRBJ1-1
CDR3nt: TGTGCCTGGGCAGGGGGCGGCACTGAAGCTTTCTTT
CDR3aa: CAWAGGGTEAFF

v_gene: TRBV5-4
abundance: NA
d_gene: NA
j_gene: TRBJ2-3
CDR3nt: TGTGCCAGCAGCTCCGGCCTTGGGGCAGATACGCAGTATTTT
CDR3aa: CASSSGLGADTQYF

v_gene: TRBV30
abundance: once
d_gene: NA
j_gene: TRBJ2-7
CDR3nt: TGTGCCTGGAGTGTACTGTCCGAGCAGTACTTC
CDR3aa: CAWSVLSEQYF

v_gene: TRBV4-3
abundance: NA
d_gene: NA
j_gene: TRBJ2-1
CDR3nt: TGCGCCAGCAGCCAAGTGCTAAGCGGGCCGCAGTTCTTC
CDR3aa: CASSQVLSGPQFF

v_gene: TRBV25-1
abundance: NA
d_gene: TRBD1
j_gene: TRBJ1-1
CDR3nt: TGTGCCAGCAACCAGGGACAGGGGGTCACTGAAGCTTTCTTT
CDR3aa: CASNQGQGVTEAFF

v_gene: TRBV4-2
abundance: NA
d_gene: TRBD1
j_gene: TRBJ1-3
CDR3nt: TGTGCCAGCAGCCAACCCTCAGGGGGCTCTGGAAACACCATATATTTT
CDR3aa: CASSQPSGGSGNTIYF

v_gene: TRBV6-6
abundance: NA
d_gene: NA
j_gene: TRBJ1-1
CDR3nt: TGTGCCAGCAGCCTGGGACGCGGTGAAGCTTTCTTT
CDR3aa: CASSLGRGEAFF

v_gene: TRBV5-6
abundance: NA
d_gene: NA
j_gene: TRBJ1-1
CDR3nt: TGTGCCAGCAGCTTGGAACCCGTTAGCCCTGAAGCTTTCTTT
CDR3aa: CASSLEPVSPEAFF

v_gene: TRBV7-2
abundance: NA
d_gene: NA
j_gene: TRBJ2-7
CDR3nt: TGTGCCAGCTCGGGCCACCACCCTCTCGAGCAGTACTTC
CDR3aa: CASSGHHPLEQYF

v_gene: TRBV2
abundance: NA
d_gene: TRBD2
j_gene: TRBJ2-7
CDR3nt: TGTGCCAGCAGCCTAACCGGGACTACCTCCTACGAGCAGTACTTC
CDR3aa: CASSLTGTTSYEQYF

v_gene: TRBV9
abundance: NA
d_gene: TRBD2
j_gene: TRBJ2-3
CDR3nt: TGTGCCAGCAGCGTAGCCCTAGCGGGGGGTTCTAGCACAGATACGCAGTATTTT
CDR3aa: CASSVALAGGSSTDTQYF

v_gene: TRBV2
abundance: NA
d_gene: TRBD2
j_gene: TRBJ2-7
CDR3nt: TGTGCCAGCGAAGAGGGGACTAGCCCCTTCAGCTCCTACGAGCAGTACTTC
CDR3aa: CASEEGTSPFSSYEQYF

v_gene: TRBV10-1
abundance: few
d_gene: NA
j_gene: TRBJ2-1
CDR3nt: TGCGCCAGCAGTTTAGACGGATTCAGTGAGCAGTTCTTC
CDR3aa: CASSLDGFSEQFF

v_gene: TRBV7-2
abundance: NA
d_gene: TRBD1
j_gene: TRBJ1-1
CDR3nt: TGTGCCAGCAGCTTAGACAGGGGTAGGATGAACACTGAAGCTTTCTTT
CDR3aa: CASSLDRGRMNTEAFF

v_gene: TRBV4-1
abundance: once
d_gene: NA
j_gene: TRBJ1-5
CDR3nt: TGCGCCAGCAGCTTCGAAAGGGATCAGCCCCAGCATTTT
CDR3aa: CASSFERDQPQHF